These 23 T cell receptor beta chains originate from one sample sequenced in a study of neurological immune-mediated disorders. TCRdb itself ran the 5' RACE reads through MiXCR, one entry per CDR3 protein. The sample gives tens of thousands of distinct CDR3 sequences, around 10% of which show up once; roughly 1.8% is in the top ten. The specimen sequenced was PBMCs. Receptor source: a man aged 40-50 years in good health.

This clonotype was counted ten times or more. This chain links TRBV7-9 with TRBJ2-3; tentative D call: TRBD1 (6 bases). V shed 5 bases and J shed 6 bases, with 21 bases lying between them. The CDR3 loop spans 16 amino acids. The germline CDR1 and CDR2 sequences are SEHNR and FQNEAQ (reference sequence). The CDR3, as DNA: TGTGCCAGCAGCCGAGGAACCACAGGGCATAGCGATACGCAGTATTTT. It translates to CASSRGTTGHSDTQYF.

This clonotype showed up many times. The rearrangement uses TRBV10-3 and TRBJ2-3; perhaps TRBD2 as D (6 bases). CDR3 length: 15 amino acids. Looked up from germline, CDR1 is ENHRY and CDR2 is SYGVKD. Trimming pared 2 bases from V and 0 bases from J, leaving 9 bases between. CDR3 bases: TGTGCCATCAGTGAGGGGGCGGGAAGCACAGATACGCAGTATTTT. Its translation: CAISEGAGSTDTQYF.

CDR3 bases: TGTGCCAGCAGTTCGACAGGGGCCCACGAGCAGTACTTC. It specifies CASSSTGAHEQYF. The gene calls are TRBV6-5 and TRBJ2-7; 8 nucleotides agree with TRBD1. Germline CDR1 and CDR2: MNHEY and SVGAGI. The junction had 4 bases not matched to a gene; V was cut back by 4 bases and J by 5 bases. This CDR3 comprises 13 residues.

This clonotype was counted at least ten times. The J gene is TRBJ2-1, the V gene TRBV7-9; D may be TRBD2 (5 bases). Per the germline V gene, CDR1 is SEHNR and CDR2 is FQNEAQ (reference sequence). The V and J ends lost 8 bases and 0 bases respectively, with 14 bases between them. CDR3 length: 15 amino acids. The CDR3 sequence is CASSKEDLSYNEQFF. The CDR3 nucleotides are TGTGCCAGCTCAAAGGAGGATCTCTCCTACAATGAGCAGTTCTTC.

This clonotype was recorded many times. The chain has TRBV5-1 and TRBJ1-1; D is perhaps TRBD1 (6 bases). Trimming cost V 1 base and J 5 bases, with 12 bases left between them. The CDR3 is 14 residues long. Germline V gene data show CDR1 as SGHRS and CDR2 as YFSETQ. Written as DNA, the CDR3 is TGCGCCAGCAGCTTGATACAGGGTGTGACTGAAGCTTTCTTT. Protein product: CASSLIQGVTEAFF.

In its sample, this clonotype was seen many times. This chain uses TRBV28 with TRBJ1-3, with D perhaps matching TRBD1 (5 bases). Germline values: CDR1 MDHEN, CDR2 SYDVKM. Trimming shortened V by 3 bases and J by 4 bases, and 10 bases separated the two germline ends. CDR3 length: 14 amino acids. CDR3 bases: TGTGCCAGCAGTTTCCCAGGGTCCGGAAACACCATATATTTT. Translation: CASSFPGSGNTIYF.

This clonotype was seen repeatedly, ten times or more. CDR3 sequence reads: CSASRTDTEAFF. CDR3 DNA sequence: TGCAGTGCTAGTCGGACGGACACTGAAGCTTTCTTT. The chain links TRBV20-1 to TRBJ1-1, with D unclear. Trimming took 3 bases from V and 3 from J, leaving 8 bases between them. Germline assignment: CDR1 DFQATT and CDR2 SNEGSKA (reference sequence). The CDR3 spans 12 residues.

This clonotype was observed a handful of times. The chain joins TRBV5-1 to TRBJ2-1; no definite D call. The CDR3 has 15 amino acids. V lost 2 bases and J 0 bases, leaving 9 bases between the germline ends. CDR1 and CDR2 (germline): SGHRS, YFSETQ. Here the CDR3 reads CASSLEVSSYNEQFF. CDR3 nucleotide sequence: TGCGCCAGCAGCTTAGAGGTTAGCTCCTACAATGAGCAGTTCTTC. Variable domain in full (rest from reference TRBV5-1 and TRBJ2-1): KAGVTQTPRYLIKTRGQQVTLSCSPISGHRSVSWYQQTPGQGLQFLFEYFSETQRNKGNFPGRFSGRQFSNSRSEMNVSTLELGDSALYLCASSLEVSSYNEQFFGPGTRLTVL.

This clonotype was observed many times. The chain has TRBV9 and TRBJ2-1; D is unclear. The V gene's germline CDR1 is SGDLS and CDR2 YYNGEE. Trimming removed 4 bases from V and 0 bases from J, with 11 bases in between. The CDR3 extends over 15 amino acids. This CDR3 is CASSPSQVSYNEQFF. CDR3 nucleotide sequence: TGTGCCAGCAGCCCCAGCCAGGTCTCCTACAATGAGCAGTTCTTC.

This clonotype was counted ten times or more. The rearrangement joins TRBV3-1 to TRBJ2-7; the D gene is possibly TRBD2 (5 bases). The V end was cut by 0 bases, the J end by 3 bases, with 15 bases between. This CDR3 spans 16 amino acids. Germline CDR1 is LGHDT and CDR2 is YNNKEL (reference sequence). This chain's CDR3 is CASSQDLGGPSYEQYF. The CDR3 nucleotides read TGTGCCAGCAGCCAAGATCTTGGCGGGCCTAGCTACGAGCAGTACTTC.

This clonotype was observed many times. This chain uses TRBV6-5 with TRBJ1-4, with TRBD1 as a possible D gene (6 bases). The CDR3 has 15 residues. The ends were cut back, 6 bases at V and 0 bases at J, with 11 bases in the middle. Germline V gene sequence: CDR1 MNHEY, CDR2 SVGAGI. DNA of the CDR3: TGTGCCAGCAGCACCGGACAGACAACTAATGAAAAACTGTTTTTT. Translated: CASSTGQTTNEKLFF.

This clonotype is a singleton in its sample. The CDR3 does not end in the conserved phenylalanine or tryptophan, so this is likely a read error. The chain employs TRBV7-2 and TRBJ2-1; 9 bases fit TRBD1. Germline values: CDR1 SGHTA, CDR2 FQGNSA. The CDR3 contains 15 residues. The CDR3 protein is CDSSYTGTGPNEQFL. The DNA for the CDR3 is TGTGACAGCAGTTATACCGGGACAGGGCCGAATGAGCAGTTCTTA.

The chain is built from TRBV5-1 and TRBJ2-5; TRBD1 aligns across 7 bases. The V gene end was trimmed by 3 bases and the J gene end by 2 bases; junction bases not matched to a gene: 7. The germline V gene has CDR1 SGHRS and CDR2 YFSETQ. CDR3 length: 15 amino acids. This CDR3 reads CASSSQGQRQETQYF. CDR3 DNA sequence: TGCGCCAGCAGCTCCCAGGGACAGAGGCAAGAGACCCAGTACTTC. Filled out from reference TRBV5-1 and TRBJ2-5, the complete variable domain reads KAGVTQTPRYLIKTRGQQVTLSCSPISGHRSVSWYQQTPGQGLQFLFEYFSETQRNKGNFPGRFSGRQFSNSRSEMNVSTLELGDSALYLCASSSQGQRQETQYFGPGTRLLVL.

There are a few counts of this clonotype. CDR3 sequence: CASSFSARGSSEKLFF. DNA of the CDR3: TGTGCCAGCAGCTTTTCGGCCAGGGGATCGTCTGAAAAACTGTTTTTT. The chain combines TRBV11-2 with TRBJ1-4, with D possibly TRBD1 on 6 matching bases. V gave up 3 bases and J gave up 7 bases, with 18 bases separating them. CDR1 is SGHAT and CDR2 is FQNNGV in the germline V gene. This CDR3 contains 16 residues.

This clonotype was recorded many times. This rearrangement joins TRBV12-3 or TRBV12-4 to TRBJ1-1, with D tentatively TRBD1 (5 bases). The ends were cut back, 5 bases at V and 2 bases at J, with 9 bases in the middle. The CDR3 has 13 residues. This chain's CDR3 is CASSPTANTEAFF. The CDR3, as DNA: TGTGCCAGCAGTCCGACAGCAAACACTGAAGCTTTCTTT.

This clonotype was recorded at least ten times. For the CDR3, the DNA is TGCGCCAGCAGCTTGGACCCCGCGGGACAGGGTAACGAGCAGTACTTC. Protein: CASSLDPAGQGNEQYF. This sequence joins TRBV5-1 and TRBJ2-7, with 9 bases matching TRBD1. V dropped 0 bases and J dropped 5; count of bases not matched to a gene: 9. The CDR3 is made up of 16 amino acids. Germline CDR1 SGHRS, CDR2 YFSETQ.

The chain carries TRBV20-1 and TRBJ2-7; 7 nucleotides match TRBD1. CDR1 is DFQATT, CDR2 SNEGSKA, per germline (reference sequence). Losses at the gene ends were 6 bases for V and 2 bases for J; bases not matched to a gene: 7. This CDR3 has 13 residues. The DNA for the CDR3 is TGCAGTGCGGGACAGTCGCCTACCTACGAGCAGTACTTC. As protein: CSAGQSPTYEQYF.

There are many counts of this clonotype. This CDR3 reads CASSLAGGRREQYF. For the CDR3, the DNA is TGTGCCAGCAGTTTAGCGGGGGGACGAAGGGAGCAGTACTTC. This chain joins TRBV12-3 or TRBV12-4 and TRBJ2-7; D possibly corresponds to TRBD2 (6 bases). Trimming cost V 0 bases and J 7 bases, with 13 bases left between them. CDR3 length: 14 residues.

Ten or more counts support this clonotype. The gene calls are TRBV29-1 and TRBJ2-5; D unclear. The V and J ends lost 5 bases and 2 bases respectively, with 12 bases between them. The CDR3 sequence is 13 residues long. Germline CDR1 SQVTM, CDR2 ANQGSEA. CDR3 DNA sequence: TGCAGCGTTCCCACATGGATACAAGAGACCCAGTACTTC. Its translation is CSVPTWIQETQYF.

This clonotype has a handful of counts. The V gene is TRBV18, the J gene TRBJ2-3; D ambiguous. The V end lost 4 bases, the J end lost 1 base, and 12 bases lay between the germline ends. Germline V gene data show CDR1 as KGHSH and CDR2 as LQKENI. The CDR3 is 15 amino acids. The CDR3 sequence is CASSQSPPGTDTQYF. The CDR3 coding sequence is TGTGCCAGCTCACAGAGTCCCCCCGGCACAGATACGCAGTATTTT. Full variable domain (remainder filled in from reference TRBV18 and TRBJ2-3): NAGVMQNPRHLVRRRGQEARLRCSPMKGHSHVYWYRQLPEEGLKFMVYLQKENIIDESGMPKERFSAEFPKEGPSILRIQQVVRGDSAAYFCASSQSPPGTDTQYFGPGTRLTVL.

With respect to this clonotype: A clone one base away is much larger, so this may be a read error. Since the CDR3 does not end with the conserved phenylalanine or tryptophan, this likely comes from a read error. V is TRBV18 and J is TRBJ1-1, with TRBD1 matching 7 bases. The germline V gene encodes CDR1 KGHSH and CDR2 LQKENI. CDR3 size: 15 residues. V was clipped by 6 bases and J by 3 bases; unmatched bases: 10. The CDR3 loop reads CASSRGDRKDTEAFS. CDR3 sequence (DNA): TGTGCCAGCTCGCGGGGGGACAGAAAGGACACTGAAGCTTTCTCT.

A remark on this clonotype: The junction differs from germline at one of its ends, possibly a read error. The V call is TRBV20-1, the J call TRBJ2-3; D call uncertain. CDR1 is DFQATT and CDR2 is SNEGSKA in the germline V gene (reference sequence). The CDR3 runs 12 residues. The CDR3 coding sequence is TGCAGTGCGCCGTTGGTCAAAGATACGCACTATTTT. Its translation is CSAPLVKDTHYF.

This clonotype was recorded many times. This chain uses TRBV7-2 with TRBJ2-7; 7 nucleotides line up with TRBD1. The CDR3 runs to 16 residues. Germline assignment: CDR1 SGHTA and CDR2 FQGNSA. V lost 5 bases, J lost 3 bases, and 13 bases stayed unmatched. CDR3 amino acids: CASSRSGTVRSYEQYF. CDR3 DNA: TGTGCCAGCAGCCGGAGTGGGACAGTTCGGAGCTACGAGCAGTACTTC. Drawing the rest from reference TRBV7-2 and TRBJ2-7, the complete variable domain is GAGVSQSPSNKVTEKGKDVELRCDPISGHTALYWYRQSLGQGLEFLIYFQGNSAPDKSGLPSDRFSAERTGGSVSTLTIQRTQQEDSAVYLCASSRSGTVRSYEQYFGPGTRLTVT.